This T cell receptor (beta chain) was identified during a study of cytomegalovirus exposure and HLA in healthy donors. At the level of the study: In terms of ancestry, the Caucasian-associated cluster contained about 80% of the roughly 400 genotyped donors.

Trimming took off 0 bases at V and 2 bases at J, with 4 bases between the two ends. CDR3 length equals 14 residues. Germline V gene sequence: CDR1 KGHSH, CDR2 LQKENI. Whole-study findings and limits: Presence/absence analyses supposed approximately even sequencing depth among donors. Later on, an analysis showed TCR association rates differing by HLA locus, with DRB1 the most and HLA-C the fewest.

60 Vbeta and 13 Jbeta primers were used in PCR. Libraries were prepared by immunoSEQ multiplex PCR; TCRdb keeps only in-frame clonotypes and omits some of them. The sample consists of over 80,000 clones, 82% of them appearing once. Regarding this clone: The antigen is unknown.

Source material: PBMCs. This receptor was taken from a man aged 45-65 years in good health and CMV-seronegative. The J gene is TRBJ2-2, the V gene TRBV18; D is unclear. CDR3 amino acids: CASSPPGNTGELFF. CDR3 sequence (DNA): TGTGCCAGCTCACCACCCGGTAACACCGGGGAGCTGTTTTTT.